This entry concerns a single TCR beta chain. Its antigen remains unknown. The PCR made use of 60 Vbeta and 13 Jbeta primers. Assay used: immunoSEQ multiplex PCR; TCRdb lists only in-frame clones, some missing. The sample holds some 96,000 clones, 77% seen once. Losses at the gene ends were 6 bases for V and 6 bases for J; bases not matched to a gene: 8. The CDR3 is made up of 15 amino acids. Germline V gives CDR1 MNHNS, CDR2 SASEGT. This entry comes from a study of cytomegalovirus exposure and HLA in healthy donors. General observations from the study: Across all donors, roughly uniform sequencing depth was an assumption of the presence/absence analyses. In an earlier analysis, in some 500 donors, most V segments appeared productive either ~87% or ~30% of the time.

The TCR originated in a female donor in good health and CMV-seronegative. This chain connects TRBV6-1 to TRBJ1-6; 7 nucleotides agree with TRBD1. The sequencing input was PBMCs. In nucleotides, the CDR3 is TGTGCCAGCAGACCCACACAGGGGTTTAATTCACCCCTCCACTTT. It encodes CASRPTQGFNSPLHF.